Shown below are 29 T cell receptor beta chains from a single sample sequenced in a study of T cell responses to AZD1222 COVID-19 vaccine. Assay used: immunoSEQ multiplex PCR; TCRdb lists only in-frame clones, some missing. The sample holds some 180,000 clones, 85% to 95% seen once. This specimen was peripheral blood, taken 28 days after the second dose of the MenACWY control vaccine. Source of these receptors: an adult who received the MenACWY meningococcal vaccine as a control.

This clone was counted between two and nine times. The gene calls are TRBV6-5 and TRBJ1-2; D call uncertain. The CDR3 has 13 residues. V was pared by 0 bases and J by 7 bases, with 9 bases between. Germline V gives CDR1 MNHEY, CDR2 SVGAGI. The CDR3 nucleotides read TGTGCCAGCAGTTACTCTGTTGGGGTTGGCTACACCTTC. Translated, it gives CASSYSVGVGYTF.

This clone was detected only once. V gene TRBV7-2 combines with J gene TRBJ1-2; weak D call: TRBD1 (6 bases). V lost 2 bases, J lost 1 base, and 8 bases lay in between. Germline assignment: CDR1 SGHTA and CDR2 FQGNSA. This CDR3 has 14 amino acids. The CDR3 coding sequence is TGTGCCAGCAGCTTAAGGGGGAGTAACTATGGCTACACCTTC. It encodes CASSLRGSNYGYTF.

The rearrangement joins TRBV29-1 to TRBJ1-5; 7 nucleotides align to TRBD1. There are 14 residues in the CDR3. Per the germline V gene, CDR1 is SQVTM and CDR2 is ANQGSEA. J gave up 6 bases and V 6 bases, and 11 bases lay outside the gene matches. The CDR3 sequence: CSVNSGGRGQPQHF. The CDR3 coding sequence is TGCAGCGTCAATTCAGGGGGACGGGGTCAGCCCCAGCATTTT.

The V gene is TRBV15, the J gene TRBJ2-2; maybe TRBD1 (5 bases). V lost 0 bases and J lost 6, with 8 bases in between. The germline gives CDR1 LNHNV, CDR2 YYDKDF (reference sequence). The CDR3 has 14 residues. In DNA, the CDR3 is TGTGCCACCAGCAGAGAAAGGGGTCCCGGGGAGCTGTTTTTT. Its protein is CATSRERGPGELFF.

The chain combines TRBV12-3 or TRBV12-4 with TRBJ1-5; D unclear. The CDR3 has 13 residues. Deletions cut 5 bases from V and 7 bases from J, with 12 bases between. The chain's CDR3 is CASSRVAPQPQHF. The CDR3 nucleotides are TGTGCCAGCAGTCGGGTCGCCCCCCAGCCCCAGCATTTT.

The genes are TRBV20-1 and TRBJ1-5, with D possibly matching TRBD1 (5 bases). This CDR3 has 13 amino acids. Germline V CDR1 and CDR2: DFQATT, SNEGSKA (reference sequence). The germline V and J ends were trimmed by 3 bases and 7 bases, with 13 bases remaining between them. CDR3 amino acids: CSASGGGRQPQHF. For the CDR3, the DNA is TGCAGTGCTAGTGGCGGGGGTCGGCAGCCCCAGCATTTT.

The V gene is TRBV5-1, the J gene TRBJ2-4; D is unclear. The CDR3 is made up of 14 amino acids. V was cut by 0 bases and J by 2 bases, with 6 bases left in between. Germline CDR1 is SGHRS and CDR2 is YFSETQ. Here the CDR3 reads CASSLDVTKNIQYF. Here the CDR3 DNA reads TGCGCCAGCAGCTTGGACGTTACCAAAAACATTCAGTACTTC.

The CDR3 DNA follows: TGTGCCAGCAGCCCCCAGGGGGCGGCGGAGACCCAGTACTTC. This encodes CASSPQGAAETQYF. The rearrangement uses TRBV7-2 and TRBJ2-5, with TRBD1 matching over 8 bases. J was trimmed by 5 bases and V by 5 bases; bases with no gene match: 7. The CDR3 extends over 14 amino acids. Germline V gene data show CDR1 as SGHTA and CDR2 as FQGNSA.

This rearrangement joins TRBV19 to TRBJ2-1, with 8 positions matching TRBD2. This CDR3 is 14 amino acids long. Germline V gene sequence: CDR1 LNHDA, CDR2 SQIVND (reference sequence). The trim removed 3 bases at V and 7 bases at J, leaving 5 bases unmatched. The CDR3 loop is CASSITGGQNEQFF. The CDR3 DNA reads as TGTGCCAGTAGTATCACGGGGGGGCAAAATGAGCAGTTCTTC. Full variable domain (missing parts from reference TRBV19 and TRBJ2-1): DGGITQSPKYLFRKEGQNVTLSCEQNLNHDAMYWYRQDPGQGLRLIYYSQIVNDFQKGDIAEGYSVSREKKESFPLTVTSAQKNPTAFYLCASSITGGQNEQFFGPGTRLTVL.

For the CDR3, the DNA is TGCAGTGCAGGCCAGAGTCGTGAGCAGTTCTTC. It translates to CSAGQSREQFF. The rearrangement uses TRBV20-1 and TRBJ2-1; D is uncertain. The CDR3 extends over 11 amino acids. V was clipped by 6 bases and J by 9 bases, with 12 bases between them. The V gene's germline CDR1 is DFQATT and CDR2 SNEGSKA (reference sequence).

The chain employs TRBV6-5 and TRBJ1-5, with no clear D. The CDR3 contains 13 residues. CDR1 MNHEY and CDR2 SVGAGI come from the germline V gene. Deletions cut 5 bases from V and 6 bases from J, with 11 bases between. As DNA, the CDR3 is TGTGCCAGCAGTCCACGATGGGGTCAGCCCCAGCATTTT. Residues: CASSPRWGQPQHF.

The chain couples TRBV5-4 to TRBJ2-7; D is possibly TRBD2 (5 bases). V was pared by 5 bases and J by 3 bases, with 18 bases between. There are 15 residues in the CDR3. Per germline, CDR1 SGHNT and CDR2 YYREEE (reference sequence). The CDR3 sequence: CASREETLPHYEQYF. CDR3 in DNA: TGTGCCAGCAGGGAGGAGACCCTACCCCACTACGAGCAGTACTTC. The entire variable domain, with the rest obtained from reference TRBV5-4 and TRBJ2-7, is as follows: ETGVTQSPTHLIKTRGQQVTLRCSSQSGHNTVSWYQQALGQGPQFIFQYYREEENGRGNFPPRFSGLQFPNYSSELNVNALELDDSALYLCASREETLPHYEQYFGPGTRLTVT.

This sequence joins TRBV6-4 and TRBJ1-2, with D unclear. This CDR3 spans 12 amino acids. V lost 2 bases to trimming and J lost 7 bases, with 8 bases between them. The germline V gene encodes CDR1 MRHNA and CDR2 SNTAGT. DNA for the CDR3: TGTGCCAGCAGTGACACCGGGAGTGGCTACACCTTC. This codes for CASSDTGSGYTF.

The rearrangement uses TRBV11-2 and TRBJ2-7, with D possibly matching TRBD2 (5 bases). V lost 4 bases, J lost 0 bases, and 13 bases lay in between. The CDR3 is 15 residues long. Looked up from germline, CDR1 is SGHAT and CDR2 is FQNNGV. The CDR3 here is CASSSRLGSSYEQYF. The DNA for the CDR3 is TGTGCCAGCAGCTCCCGCTTAGGGAGCTCCTACGAGCAGTACTTC.

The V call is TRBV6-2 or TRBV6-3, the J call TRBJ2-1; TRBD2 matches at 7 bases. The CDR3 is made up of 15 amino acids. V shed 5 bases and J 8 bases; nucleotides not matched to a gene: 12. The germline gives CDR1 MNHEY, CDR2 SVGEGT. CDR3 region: CASSIAGSRLHEQFF. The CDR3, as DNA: TGTGCCAGCAGTATAGCGGGCTCGCGATTGCATGAGCAGTTCTTC.

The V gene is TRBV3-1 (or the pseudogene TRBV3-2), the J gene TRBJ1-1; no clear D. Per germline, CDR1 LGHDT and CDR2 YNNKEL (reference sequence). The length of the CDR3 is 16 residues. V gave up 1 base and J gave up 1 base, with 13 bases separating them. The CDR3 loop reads CASSQALGSGNTEAFF. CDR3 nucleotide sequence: TGTGCCAGCAGCCAAGCTTTGGGGTCGGGGAACACTGAAGCTTTCTTT.

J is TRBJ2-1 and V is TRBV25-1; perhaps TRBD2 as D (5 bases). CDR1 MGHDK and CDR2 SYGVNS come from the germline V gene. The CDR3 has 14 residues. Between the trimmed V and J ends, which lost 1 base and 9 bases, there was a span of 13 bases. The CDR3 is CASSELSRTGEQFF. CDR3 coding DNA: TGTGCCAGCAGTGAATTATCCAGGACTGGTGAGCAGTTCTTC.

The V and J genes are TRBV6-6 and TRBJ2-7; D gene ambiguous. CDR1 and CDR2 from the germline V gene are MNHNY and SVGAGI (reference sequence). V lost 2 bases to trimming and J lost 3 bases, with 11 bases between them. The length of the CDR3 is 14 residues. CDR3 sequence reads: CASSYGRTNYEQYF. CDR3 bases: TGTGCCAGCAGTTACGGACGGACGAACTACGAGCAGTACTTC.

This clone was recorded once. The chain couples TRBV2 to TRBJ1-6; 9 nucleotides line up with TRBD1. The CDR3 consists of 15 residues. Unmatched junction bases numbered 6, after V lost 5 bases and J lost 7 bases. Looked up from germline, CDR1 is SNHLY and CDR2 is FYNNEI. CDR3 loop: CASSPDRGTNSPLHF. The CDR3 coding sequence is TGTGCCAGCAGTCCCGACAGGGGGACCAATTCACCCCTCCACTTT.

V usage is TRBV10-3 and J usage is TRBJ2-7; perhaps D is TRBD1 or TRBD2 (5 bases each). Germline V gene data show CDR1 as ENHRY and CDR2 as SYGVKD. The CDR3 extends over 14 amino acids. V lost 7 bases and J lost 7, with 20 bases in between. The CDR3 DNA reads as TGTGCCATCACCTATGGGGCAGGGTCGGGGGAGCAGTACTTC. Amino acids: CAITYGAGSGEQYF.

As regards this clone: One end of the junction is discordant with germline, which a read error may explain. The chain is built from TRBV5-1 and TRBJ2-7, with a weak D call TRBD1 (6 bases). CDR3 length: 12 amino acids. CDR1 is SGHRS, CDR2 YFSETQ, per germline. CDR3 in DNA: TGCGCCAGCAGCTTGGAAGGGGACAAAGCCCTCTTC. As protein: CASSLEGDKALF.

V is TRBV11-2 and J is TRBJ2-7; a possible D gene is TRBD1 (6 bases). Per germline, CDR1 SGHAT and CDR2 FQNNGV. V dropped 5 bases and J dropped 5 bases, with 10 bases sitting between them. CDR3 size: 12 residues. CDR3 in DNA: TGTGCCAGCAGCCGGACAGTTGACGAGCAGTACTTC. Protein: CASSRTVDEQYF.

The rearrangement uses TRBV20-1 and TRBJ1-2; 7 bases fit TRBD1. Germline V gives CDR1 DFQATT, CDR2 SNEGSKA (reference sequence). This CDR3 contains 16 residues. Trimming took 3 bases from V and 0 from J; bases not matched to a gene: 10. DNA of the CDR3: TGCAGTGCTAGTCATGCCCCGGGACAGTCTAACTATGGCTACACCTTC. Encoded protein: CSASHAPGQSNYGYTF.

The CDR3 nucleotides are TGTGCCAGCAGCTTGTTGGCAGGTTCTGTTGAAGCTTTCTTT. Encoded protein: CASSLLAGSVEAFF. The gene calls are TRBV5-5 and TRBJ1-1; no reliable D call. Germline CDR1 reads SGHKS; CDR2 reads YYEKEE (reference sequence). V gave up 1 base and J gave up 7 bases, with 14 bases separating them. CDR3 length: 14 amino acids. The whole variable domain, filled in from reference TRBV5-5 and TRBJ1-1, reads DAGVTQSPTHLIKTRGQQVTLRCSPISGHKSVSWYQQVLGQGPQFIFQYYEKEERGRGNFPDRFSARQFPNYSSELNVNALLLGDSALYLCASSLLAGSVEAFFGQGTRLTVV.

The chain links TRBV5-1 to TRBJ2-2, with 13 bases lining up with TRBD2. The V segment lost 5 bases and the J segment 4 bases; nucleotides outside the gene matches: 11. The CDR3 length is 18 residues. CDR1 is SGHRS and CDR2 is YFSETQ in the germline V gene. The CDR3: CASRDGTSGALSTGELFF. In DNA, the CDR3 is TGCGCCAGCAGAGACGGGACTAGCGGGGCCTTAAGCACCGGGGAGCTGTTTTTT.

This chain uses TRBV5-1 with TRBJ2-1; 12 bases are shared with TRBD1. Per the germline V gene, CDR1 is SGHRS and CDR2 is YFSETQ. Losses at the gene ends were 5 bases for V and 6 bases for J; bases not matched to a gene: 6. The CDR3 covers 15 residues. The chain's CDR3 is CASSEGQGAGNEQFF. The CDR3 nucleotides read TGCGCCAGCAGTGAGGGACAGGGGGCCGGCAATGAGCAGTTCTTC.

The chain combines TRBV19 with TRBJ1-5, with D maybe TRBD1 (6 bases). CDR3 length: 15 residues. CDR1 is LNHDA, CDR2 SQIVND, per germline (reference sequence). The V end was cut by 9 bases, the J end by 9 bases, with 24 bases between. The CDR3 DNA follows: TGTGCCAGCCATGGGGGGCAGGGCCGAATCAGGCCCCAGCATTTT. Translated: CASHGGQGRIRPQHF.

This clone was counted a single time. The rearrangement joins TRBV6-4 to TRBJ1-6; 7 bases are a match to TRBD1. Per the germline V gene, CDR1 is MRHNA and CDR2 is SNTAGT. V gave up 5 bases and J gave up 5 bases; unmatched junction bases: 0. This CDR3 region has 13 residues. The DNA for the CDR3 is TGTGCCAGCAGTACAGGGGATAATTCACCCCTCCACTTT. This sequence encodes CASSTGDNSPLHF.

The CDR3 here is CASSFLSGTYEQYF. CDR3 in DNA: TGTGCCAGCAGCTTTTTGTCCGGGACCTACGAGCAGTACTTC. This chain joins TRBV11-2 and TRBJ2-7; D is perhaps TRBD2 (5 bases). V lost 3 bases and J lost 2, with 11 bases in between. Germline-derived CDR1 and CDR2 are SGHAT and FQNNGV. This CDR3 region has 14 residues.